This T cell receptor (beta chain) derives from a study of regulatory T cells in long-lasting Graves disease. Study results and caveats: Those with persistent disease had in common more public clonotypes (roughly 3,000) than new patients (approximately 970).

Time point specified: persistent/refractory GD, antithyroid drugs over 5 years with positive TRAb. The TCR library was made from RNA that had been extracted from PBMCs in TRIzol. The authors diagnosed Graves' disease using American Thyroid Association guidelines. Those enrolled as patients came out of an endocrinology department in Xi'an, China. Concerning this clonotype: As yet, its antigen is unknown.

Investigators prepared the TCR beta libraries by applying iRepertoire HTBI primers and Arm-PCR of CDR3 regions. One entry per CDR3 protein results from TCRdb running MiXCR on the multiplex PCR reads. The sample lists approximately 400,000 distinct CDR3 sequences, approximately 25% seen once, with around 30% in the top ten. The germline V gene encodes CDR1 LGHDT and CDR2 YNNKEL (reference sequence). V lost 2 bases and J 5 bases, leaving 9 bases between the germline ends. The CDR3 is 13 residues long. The V gene is TRBV3-1, the J gene TRBJ2-5; D is uncertain. The sequencing used peripheral blood mononuclear cells (PBMCs), collected when the disease was refractory, from a patient treated with antithyroid drugs. The clonotype was recovered from a woman in her forties with Graves disease. The CDR3 DNA reads as TGTGCCAGCAGCCAATTTTGGGATGAGACCCAGTACTTC. This sequence encodes CASSQFWDETQYF.